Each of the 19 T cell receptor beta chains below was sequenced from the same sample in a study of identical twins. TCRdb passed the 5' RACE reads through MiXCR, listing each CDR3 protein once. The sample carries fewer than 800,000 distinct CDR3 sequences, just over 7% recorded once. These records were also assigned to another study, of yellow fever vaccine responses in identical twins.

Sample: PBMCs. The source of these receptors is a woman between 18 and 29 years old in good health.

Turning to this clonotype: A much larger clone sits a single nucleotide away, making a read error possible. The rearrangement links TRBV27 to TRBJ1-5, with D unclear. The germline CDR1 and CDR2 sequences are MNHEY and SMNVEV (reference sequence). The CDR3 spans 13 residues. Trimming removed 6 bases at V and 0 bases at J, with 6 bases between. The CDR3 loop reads CASRPYSNQPQHF. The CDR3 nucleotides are TGTGCCAGCAGGCCATATAGCAATCAGCCCCAGCATTTT.

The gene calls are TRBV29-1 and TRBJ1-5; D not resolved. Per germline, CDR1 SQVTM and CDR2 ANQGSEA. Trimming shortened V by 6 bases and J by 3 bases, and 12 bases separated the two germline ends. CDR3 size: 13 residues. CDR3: CSVGDTSNQPQHF. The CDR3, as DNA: TGCAGCGTCGGTGACACCTCCAATCAGCCCCAGCATTTT.

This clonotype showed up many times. The CDR3 coding sequence is TGTGCCAGCAGTTTTCAGGTCCCGGGGGATACGCAGTATTTT. Encoded protein: CASSFQVPGDTQYF. The genes are TRBV12-3 or TRBV12-4 and TRBJ2-3, with D possibly matching TRBD2 (5 bases). The CDR3 extends over 14 amino acids. V was cut by 3 bases and J by 6 bases, with 13 bases left in between.

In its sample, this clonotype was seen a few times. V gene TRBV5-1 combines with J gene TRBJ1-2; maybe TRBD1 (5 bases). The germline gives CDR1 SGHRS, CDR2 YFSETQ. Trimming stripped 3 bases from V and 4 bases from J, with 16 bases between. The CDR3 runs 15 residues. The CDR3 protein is CASSSRGDGGYGYTF. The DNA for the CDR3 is TGCGCCAGCAGCTCTCGAGGGGATGGCGGCTATGGCTACACCTTC. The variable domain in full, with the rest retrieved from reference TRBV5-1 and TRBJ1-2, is KAGVTQTPRYLIKTRGQQVTLSCSPISGHRSVSWYQQTPGQGLQFLFEYFSETQRNKGNFPGRFSGRQFSNSRSEMNVSTLELGDSALYLCASSSRGDGGYGYTFGSGTRLTVV.

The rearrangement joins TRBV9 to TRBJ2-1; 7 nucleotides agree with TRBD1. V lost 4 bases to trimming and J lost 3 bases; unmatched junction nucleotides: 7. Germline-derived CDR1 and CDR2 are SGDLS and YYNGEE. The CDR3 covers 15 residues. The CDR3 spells CASSPTGTDYNEQFF. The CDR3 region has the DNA TGTGCCAGCAGCCCAACCGGGACAGACTACAATGAGCAGTTCTTC.

This CDR3 is CASSGGQAPTGELFF. CDR3 sequence (DNA): TGTGCCAGCAGTGGAGGACAAGCACCCACCGGGGAGCTGTTTTTT. The genes are TRBV25-1 and TRBJ2-2; perhaps TRBD1 as D (5 bases). This CDR3 is built from 15 residues. V lost 4 bases and J 4 bases, leaving 13 bases between the germline ends. CDR1 and CDR2 from the germline V gene are MGHDK and SYGVNS. The full variable domain, its missing parts supplied by reference TRBV25-1 and TRBJ2-2, is EADIYQTPRYLVIGTGKKITLECSQTMGHDKMYWYQQDPGMELHLIHYSYGVNSTEKGDLSSESTVSRIRTEHFPLTLESARPSHTSQYLCASSGGQAPTGELFFGEGSRLTVL.

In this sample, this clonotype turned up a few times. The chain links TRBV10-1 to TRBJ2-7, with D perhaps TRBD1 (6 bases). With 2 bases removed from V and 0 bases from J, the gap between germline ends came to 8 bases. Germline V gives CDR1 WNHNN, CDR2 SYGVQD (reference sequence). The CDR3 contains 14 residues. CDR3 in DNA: TGCGCCAGCAGTGAGCGAGGGGGCTCCTACGAGCAGTACTTC. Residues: CASSERGGSYEQYF.

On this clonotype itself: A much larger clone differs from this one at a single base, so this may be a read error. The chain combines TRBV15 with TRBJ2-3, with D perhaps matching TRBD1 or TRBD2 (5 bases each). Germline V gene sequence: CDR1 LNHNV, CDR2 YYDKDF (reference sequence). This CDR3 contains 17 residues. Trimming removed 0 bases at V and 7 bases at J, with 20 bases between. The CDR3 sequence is CATSRDVVQGRRNTQYF. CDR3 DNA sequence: TGTGCCACCAGCAGAGATGTTGTGCAGGGCAGGAGGAATACGCAGTATTTT. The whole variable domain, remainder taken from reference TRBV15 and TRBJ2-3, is DAMVIQNPRYQVTQFGKPVTLSCSQTLNHNVMYWYQQKSSQAPKLLFHYYDKDFNNEADTPDNFQSRRPNTSFCFLDIRSPGLGDTAMYLCATSRDVVQGRRNTQYFGPGTRLTVL.

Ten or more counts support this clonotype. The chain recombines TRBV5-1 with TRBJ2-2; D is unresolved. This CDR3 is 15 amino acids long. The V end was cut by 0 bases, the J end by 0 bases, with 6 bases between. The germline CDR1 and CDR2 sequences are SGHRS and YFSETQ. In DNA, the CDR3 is TGCGCCAGCAGCTTGGGACAATCGAACACCGGGGAGCTGTTTTTT. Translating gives CASSLGQSNTGELFF.

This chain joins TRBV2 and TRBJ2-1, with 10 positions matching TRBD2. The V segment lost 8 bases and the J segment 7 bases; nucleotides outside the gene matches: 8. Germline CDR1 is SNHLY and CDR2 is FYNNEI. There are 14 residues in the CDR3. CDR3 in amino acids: CASGASGSGNEQFF. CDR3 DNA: TGTGCCAGCGGTGCTAGCGGGAGTGGAAATGAGCAGTTCTTC.

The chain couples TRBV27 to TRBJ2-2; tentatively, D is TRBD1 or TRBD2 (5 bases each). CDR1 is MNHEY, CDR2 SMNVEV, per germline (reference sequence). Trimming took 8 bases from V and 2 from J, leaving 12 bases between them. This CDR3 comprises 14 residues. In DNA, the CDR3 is TGTGCCAGCTGCTCCGGGACCAACACCGGGGAGCTGTTTTTT. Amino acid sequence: CASCSGTNTGELFF.

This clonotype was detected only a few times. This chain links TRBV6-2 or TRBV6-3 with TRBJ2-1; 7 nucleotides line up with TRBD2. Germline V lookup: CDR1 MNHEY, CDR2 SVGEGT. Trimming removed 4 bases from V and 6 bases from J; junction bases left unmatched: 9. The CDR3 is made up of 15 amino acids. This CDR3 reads CASSFKRDAGNEQFF. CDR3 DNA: TGTGCCAGCAGTTTCAAGCGGGATGCTGGCAATGAGCAGTTCTTC.

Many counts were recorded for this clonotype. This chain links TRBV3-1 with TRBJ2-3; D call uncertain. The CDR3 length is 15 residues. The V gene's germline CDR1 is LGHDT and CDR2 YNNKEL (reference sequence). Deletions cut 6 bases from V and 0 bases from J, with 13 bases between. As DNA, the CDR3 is TGTGCCAGCAGACGGACGCAGACTAGCACAGATACGCAGTATTTT. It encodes CASRRTQTSTDTQYF.

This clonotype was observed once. The CDR3 sequence: CASSSGQVIGTGELFF. The CDR3 region has the DNA TGTGCCAGCAGCTCAGGACAGGTCATAGGCACCGGGGAGCTGTTTTTT. This chain uses TRBV7-9 with TRBJ2-2; 7 nucleotides match TRBD1. V was pared by 4 bases and J by 4 bases, with 9 bases of the junction left unmatched. Germline V gives CDR1 SEHNR, CDR2 FQNEAQ (reference sequence). The CDR3 length is 16 residues.

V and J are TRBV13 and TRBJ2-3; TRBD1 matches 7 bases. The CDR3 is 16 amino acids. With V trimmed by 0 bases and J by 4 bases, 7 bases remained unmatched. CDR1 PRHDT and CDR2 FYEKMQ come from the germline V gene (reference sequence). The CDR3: CASSLGGTDFPDTQYF. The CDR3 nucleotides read TGTGCCAGCAGCTTAGGGGGGACAGACTTCCCAGATACGCAGTATTTT.

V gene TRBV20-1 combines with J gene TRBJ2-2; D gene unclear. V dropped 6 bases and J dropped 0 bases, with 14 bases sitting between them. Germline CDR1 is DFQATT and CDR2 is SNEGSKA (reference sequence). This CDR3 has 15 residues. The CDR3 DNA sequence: TGCAGTGCAAGACCCGGGCCCGCGAACACCGGGGAGCTGTTTTTT. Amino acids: CSARPGPANTGELFF.

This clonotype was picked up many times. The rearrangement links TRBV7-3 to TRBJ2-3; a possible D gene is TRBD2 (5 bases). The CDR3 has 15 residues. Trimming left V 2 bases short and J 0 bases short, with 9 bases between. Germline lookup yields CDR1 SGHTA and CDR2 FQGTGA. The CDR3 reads CASSLLATSTDTQYF. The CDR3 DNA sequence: TGTGCCAGCAGCTTATTAGCGACTAGCACAGATACGCAGTATTTT. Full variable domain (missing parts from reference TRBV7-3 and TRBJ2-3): GAGVSQTPSNKVTEKGKYVELRCDPISGHTALYWYRQSLGQGPEFLIYFQGTGAADDSGLPNDRFFAVRPEGSVSTLKIQRTERGDSAVYLCASSLLATSTDTQYFGPGTRLTVL.

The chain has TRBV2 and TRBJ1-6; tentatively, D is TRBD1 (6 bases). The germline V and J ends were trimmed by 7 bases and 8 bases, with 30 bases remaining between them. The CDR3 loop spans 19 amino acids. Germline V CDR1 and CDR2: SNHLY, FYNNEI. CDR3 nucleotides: TGTGCCAGCACACCAACCCTTGCCAGGGGCTCATTTGGTTATTCACCCCTCCACTTT. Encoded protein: CASTPTLARGSFGYSPLHF.

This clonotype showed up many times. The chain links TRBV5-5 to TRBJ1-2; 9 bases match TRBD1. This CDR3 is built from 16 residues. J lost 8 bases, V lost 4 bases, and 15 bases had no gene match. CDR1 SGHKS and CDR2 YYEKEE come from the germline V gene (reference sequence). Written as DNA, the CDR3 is TGTGCCAGCAGCCTACGCCTCGAGGACAGGGGATACGGCTACACCTTC. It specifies CASSLRLEDRGYGYTF.